The clone carrying this T cell receptor (beta chain) was detected ten times or more. The antigen is unknown. TCRdb passed the 5' RACE reads through MiXCR, listing each CDR3 protein once. The sample records hundreds of thousands of distinct CDR3 sequences, 9% to 15% being singletons. The data are from a study of identical twins. Only healthy Caucasians were enrolled as donors. Study-wide results and limits: The study found that models underestimated out-of-frame TCR alpha sharing in monozygotic twins. The study drew conclusions from cross-sectional statistical analysis, not from following the same donors.

CDR1 and CDR2 from the germline V gene are SGHDT and YYEEEE. V was pared by 2 bases and J by 1 base, with 10 bases between. The CDR3 totals 14 residues. The same data also contributed to another study, on yellow fever vaccine responses in identical twins. That work adds: Reports say the vaccine T cell response in twins looked partly convergent and partly personalized.

Sequenced: CD8+ T cells sorted from blood. The TCR was taken from a woman aged 18-30 years in good health. This chain joins TRBV5-6 and TRBJ2-7; D gene uncertain. The DNA of the CDR3 is TGTGCCAGCAGCTTTGGTCTCGGTTCCTACGAGCAGTACTTC. It translates to CASSFGLGSYEQYF.